The table lists the clone carrying this T cell receptor beta chain with a few counts. Produced via immunoSEQ multiplex PCR; TCRdb's table is partial and in-frame only. This sample yields hundreds of thousands of clones, of which approximately 88% are seen a single time; approximately 0.011% belongs to the top ten. These data come from a study of shared T cell receptors in the human thymus. Germline trimming cut 4 bases from V and 4 bases from J; bases unmatched to any gene: 4. CDR3 length: 13 amino acids. CDR1 is SGHRS and CDR2 is YFSETQ in the germline V gene. The data also belong to a second study, concerning human thymus T cells. From that paper: Having corrective surgery for congenital heart defects, healthy Finnish infants were the ones who donated. Related studies noted strongly shared thymic repertoires across unrelated people.

The sample comprised thymocytes. The chain joins TRBV5-1 to TRBJ1-1, with 7 bases fitting TRBD1. The TCR originated in a boy under three years old with a congenital heart defect. This chain's CDR3 is CASSLTGSTEAFF. Here the CDR3 DNA reads TGCGCCAGCAGCCTGACAGGGTCCACTGAAGCTTTCTTT.